These T cell receptor beta chains were read from a single sample in a study of early T cells in non-severe SARS-CoV-2 infection. TCRdb analysed the 5' RACE reads with MiXCR anew, one entry per CDR3 protein. The table includes about 67,000 distinct CDR3 sequences, 11% detected once. Sequencing input: whole blood. These receptors originate from an adult who was a healthcare worker with PCR-confirmed SARS-CoV-2 infection or an uninfected control (not recorded which). Both conserved end residues are part of each CDR3. A D gene is named only where the DNA matches it firmly. Some rows have no size entry. The others give once, few or many, or a class for an expanded clone.

D gene,V gene,J gene,clone size,CDR3 DNA,CDR3 protein
-,TRBV12-3/TRBV12-4,TRBJ2-2,many,TGTGCCAGCACCGTAGGGGTCGCGGACACCGGGGAGCTGTTTTTT,CASTVGVADTGELFF
-,TRBV19,TRBJ1-5,many,TGTGCCAGTAGCGGAGGGGAGAATCAGCCCCAGCATTTT,CASSGGENQPQHF
-,TRBV29-1,TRBJ2-7,many,TGCAGCGTTAAGGGGGGGCCGTACGAGCAGTACTTC,CSVKGGPYEQYF
TRBD1,TRBV29-1,TRBJ2-2,few,TGCAGCGTGATACAGGGGGCGGCCGGGGAGCTGTTTTTT,CSVIQGAAGELFF
-,TRBV7-3,TRBJ2-2,many,TGTGCCAGCAGCTTTGGAGCGAACACCGGGGAGCTGTTTTTT,CASSFGANTGELFF
-,TRBV6-5,TRBJ1-3,many,TGTGCCAGCAGTTTCCGAGGGCCGCCTGGAAACACCATATATTTT,CASSFRGPPGNTIYF
TRBD1,TRBV5-1,TRBJ1-1,many,TGCGCCAGCAGCGGGGGACAGGGGTTCACTGAAGCTTTCTTT,CASSGGQGFTEAFF
-,TRBV12-3/TRBV12-4,TRBJ1-5,many,TGTGCCAGCAGTTTAGGGGGATCCGGGAGCGAACAGCCCCAGCATTTT,CASSLGGSGSEQPQHF
TRBD1,TRBV4-1,TRBJ2-1,many,TGCGCCAGCAGCCACCCTTTGACAGGGATGGTGTTCTTC,CASSHPLTGMVFF
-,TRBV4-2,TRBJ1-5,-,TGTGCCAGCAGCCCCGGTATGGGACTCAGCAATCAGCCCCAGCATTTT,CASSPGMGLSNQPQHF
TRBD2,TRBV7-6,TRBJ2-3,many,TGTGCCAGCAGCTTAGACGGGGGGACAGATACGCAGTATTTT,CASSLDGGTDTQYF
-,TRBV7-2,TRBJ1-1,-,TGTGCCAGCAGCTTAGGGGGCCGGCTGGTAACTGAAGCTTTCTTT,CASSLGGRLVTEAFF
TRBD1,TRBV25-1,TRBJ2-2,-,TGTGCCAGCAGTGAATCCCCGGCCCGGGACAGGGCTGCCGGGGAGCTGTTTTTT,CASSESPARDRAAGELFF
-,TRBV29-1,TRBJ1-2,-,TGCAGCGCCGAGGAAAACTATGGCTACACCTTC,CSAEENYGYTF
TRBD2,TRBV7-9,TRBJ2-7,few,TGTGCCAGCAGCTTCGGGAGGGGGAGCGAGCAGTACTTC,CASSFGRGSEQYF
TRBD1,TRBV10-3,TRBJ1-1,many,TGTGCCATCAGTGAGTCGGGACAGGGGGCGGACACTGAAGCTTTCTTT,CAISESGQGADTEAFF
TRBD1,TRBV7-9,TRBJ2-7,many,TGTGCCAGCAGCCGGGGACAGCAGACTAACGAGCAGTACTTC,CASSRGQQTNEQYF
-,TRBV12-3/TRBV12-4,TRBJ1-6,few,TGTGCCAGCAGTTTCTCCTATAATTCACCCCTCCACTTT,CASSFSYNSPLHF
-,TRBV30,TRBJ2-7,few,TGTGCCTGGAGTAAACCGGGAACTCACTACGAGCAGTACTTC,CAWSKPGTHYEQYF
-,TRBV19,TRBJ2-1,-,TGTGCCAGTAGTATTTCCGGAGGGCGTGAGCAGTTCTTC,CASSISGGREQFF
TRBD1,TRBV6-1,TRBJ1-1,few,TGTGCCAGTAACAGGGGGGGCACTGAAGCTTTCTTT,CASNRGGTEAFF
-,TRBV29-1,TRBJ2-1,-,TGCAGCGTTCTACTCGGAGATGAGCAGTTCTTC,CSVLLGDEQFF
TRBD2,TRBV29-1,TRBJ2-3,few,TGCAGCAGCGCGGGGGGGGTCACAGATACGCAGTATTTT,CSSAGGVTDTQYF
TRBD1,TRBV10-3,TRBJ1-1,-,TGTGCCACCCTCAGGGGGGGCACTGAAGCTTTCTTT,CATLRGGTEAFF
-,TRBV30,TRBJ2-3,-,TGTGCCTGGACCAATACAAGCTTACGGACTAGCACAGATACGCAGTATTTT,CAWTNTSLRTSTDTQYF
-,TRBV6-5,TRBJ1-2,few,TGTGCCAGCAGTAGTCGACAAGGCTACTATGGCTACACCTTC,CASSSRQGYYGYTF
-,TRBV6-2/TRBV6-3,TRBJ2-1,few,TGTGCCAGCAGTTCGCCAAGCATAGGTATCGGCAATGAGCAGTTCTTC,CASSSPSIGIGNEQFF
TRBD2,TRBV6-1,TRBJ2-1,many,TGTGCCAGCAGTGAAGCGGGACTAGCGGGGAGCTCCTACAATGAGCAGTTCTTC,CASSEAGLAGSSYNEQFF
TRBD2,TRBV20-1,TRBJ2-7,many,TGCAGTGCTAGAGCCAGCGGGGGACCATCCTACGAGCAGTACTTC,CSARASGGPSYEQYF
TRBD2,TRBV7-9,TRBJ2-1,many,TGTGCCAGCAACGCCGGGACTAGCGGAAACAATGAGCAGTTCTTC,CASNAGTSGNNEQFF
-,TRBV7-9,TRBJ2-1,many,TGTGCCAGCAGCTTAAAACCCTCATTCCATGAGCAGTTCTTC,CASSLKPSFHEQFF
-,TRBV3-1,TRBJ2-6,many,TGTGCCAGCACCCCGAGGGGCTCTGGGGCCAACGTCCTGACTTTC,CASTPRGSGANVLTF
-,TRBV7-9,TRBJ1-1,many,TGTGCCAGCAGCTTAGCCTGGGGTTCTGAAGCTTTCTTT,CASSLAWGSEAFF
-,TRBV5-4,TRBJ1-1,-,TGTGCCAGCAGCTTGGCAGGGTTCCACACTGAAGCTTTCTTT,CASSLAGFHTEAFF
-,TRBV12-3/TRBV12-4,TRBJ1-2,few,TGTGCCAGCAGTAGCAGCCCGGGCCCCTATGGCTACACCTTC,CASSSSPGPYGYTF